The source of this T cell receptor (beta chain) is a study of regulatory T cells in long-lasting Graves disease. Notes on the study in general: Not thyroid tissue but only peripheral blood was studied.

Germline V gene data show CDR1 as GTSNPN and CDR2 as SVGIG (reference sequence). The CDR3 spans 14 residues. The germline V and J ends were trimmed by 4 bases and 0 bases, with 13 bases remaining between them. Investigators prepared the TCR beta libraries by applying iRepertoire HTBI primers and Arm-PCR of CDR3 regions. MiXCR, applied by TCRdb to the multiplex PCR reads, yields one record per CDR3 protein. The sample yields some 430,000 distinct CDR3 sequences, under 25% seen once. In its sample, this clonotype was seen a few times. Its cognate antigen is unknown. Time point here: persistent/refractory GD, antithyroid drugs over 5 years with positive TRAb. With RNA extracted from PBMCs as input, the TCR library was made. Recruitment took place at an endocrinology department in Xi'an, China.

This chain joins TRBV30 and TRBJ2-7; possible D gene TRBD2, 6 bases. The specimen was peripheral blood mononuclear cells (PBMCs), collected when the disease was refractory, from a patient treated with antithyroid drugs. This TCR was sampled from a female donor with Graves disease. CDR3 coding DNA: TGTGCCTGGAATCTGGCGGGACCCTCCTACGAGCAGTACTTC. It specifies CAWNLAGPSYEQYF.